The 4 T cell receptor beta chains below were found in one sample sequenced in a study of radiation and T cells in renal cell carcinoma. Clones were sequenced by immunoSEQ multiplex PCR, and TCRdb holds only the in-frame ones, with some missing. The repertoire holds fewer than 80,000 clones, approximately 87% seen once, with 2% to 3% in the top ten. Stated time point: blood 4 weeks post-SBRT, at nephrectomy. Treatment of the sample: 15 Gy SBRT to primary tumor, nephrectomy 4 weeks later. The sequencing here drew on blood, taken from a patient whose treatment included radiotherapy and nephrectomy. The receptors here all came from a woman aged 55-70 years with renal cell carcinoma.

The chain is built from TRBV28 and TRBJ1-4, with 8 bases lining up with TRBD1. The CDR3 covers 15 residues. From germline, CDR1 is MDHEN and CDR2 SYDVKM. V gave up 2 bases and J gave up 2 bases; unmatched junction bases: 1. CDR3 DNA sequence: TGTGCCAGCAGTTTACAGGGGGCTACTAATGAAAAACTGTTTTTT. Translation: CASSLQGATNEKLFF. The full variable domain, its missing parts supplied by reference TRBV28 and TRBJ1-4, is DVKVTQSSRYLVKRTGEKVFLECVQDMDHENMFWYRQDPGLGLRLIYFSYDVKMKEKGDIPEGYSVSREKKERFSLILESASTNQTSMYLCASSLQGATNEKLFFGSGTQLSVL.

The gene calls are TRBV2 and TRBJ2-5, with 10 nucleotides matching TRBD1. The germline V gene has CDR1 SNHLY and CDR2 FYNNEI. V shed 1 base and J 2 bases; nucleotides not matched to a gene: 4. The CDR3 has 16 residues. The CDR3 nucleotides read TGTGCCAGCAGTGAAGGCCCGGGACAGGGGCAAGAGACCCAGTACTTC. This translates into CASSEGPGQGQETQYF.

V gene TRBV19 combines with J gene TRBJ2-1, with D maybe TRBD2 (6 bases). Between the trimmed V and J ends, which lost 9 bases and 0 bases, there was a span of 12 bases. The CDR3 extends over 14 amino acids. Germline V lookup: CDR1 LNHDA, CDR2 SQIVND (reference sequence). CDR3 sequence: CASRDFPSYNEQFF. CDR3 DNA sequence: TGTGCCAGCCGGGACTTCCCCTCCTACAATGAGCAGTTCTTC.

The chain uses TRBV19 and TRBJ1-1; D gene ambiguous. This CDR3 is 13 amino acids long. V was cut by 7 bases and J by 0 bases, with 9 bases left in between. Germline V gene lookup returns CDR1 LNHDA and CDR2 SQIVND (reference sequence). CDR3 in DNA: TGTGCCAGTACTCAAACCATGAACACTGAAGCTTTCTTT. The encoded protein is CASTQTMNTEAFF.